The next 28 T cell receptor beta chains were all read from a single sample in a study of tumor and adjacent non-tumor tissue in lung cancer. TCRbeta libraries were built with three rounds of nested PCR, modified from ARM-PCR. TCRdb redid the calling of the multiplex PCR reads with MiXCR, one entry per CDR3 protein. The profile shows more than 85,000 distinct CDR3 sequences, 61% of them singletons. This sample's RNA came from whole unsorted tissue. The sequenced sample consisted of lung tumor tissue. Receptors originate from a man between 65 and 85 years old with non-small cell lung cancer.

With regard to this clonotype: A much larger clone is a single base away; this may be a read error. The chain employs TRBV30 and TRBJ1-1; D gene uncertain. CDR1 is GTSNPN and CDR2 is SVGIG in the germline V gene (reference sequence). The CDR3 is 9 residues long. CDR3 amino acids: CAWGHAGLF. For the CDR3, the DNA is TGTGCCTGGGGTCATGCAGGCCTCTTT.

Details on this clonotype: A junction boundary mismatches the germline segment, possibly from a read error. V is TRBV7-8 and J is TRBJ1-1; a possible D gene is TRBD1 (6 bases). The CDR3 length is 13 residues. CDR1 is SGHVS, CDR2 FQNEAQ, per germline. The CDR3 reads CASSLSGDTEAFF. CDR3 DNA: TGTGCCAGCAGCCTTTCAGGGGACACCGAAGCTTTCTTT.

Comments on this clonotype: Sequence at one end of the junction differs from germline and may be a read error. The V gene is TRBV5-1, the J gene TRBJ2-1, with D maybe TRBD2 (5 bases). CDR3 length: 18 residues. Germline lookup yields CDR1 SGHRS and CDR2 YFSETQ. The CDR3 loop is CANSSVGEERTSYNEQFF. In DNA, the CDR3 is TGCGCCAACAGCTCGGTCGGGGAAGAACGGACGTCCTACAATGAGCAGTTCTTC.

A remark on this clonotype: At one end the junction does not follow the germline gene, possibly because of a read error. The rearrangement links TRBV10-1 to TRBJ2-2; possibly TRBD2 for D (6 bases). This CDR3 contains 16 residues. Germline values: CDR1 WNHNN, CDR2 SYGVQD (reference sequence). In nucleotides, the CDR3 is TGCGCCCGCAGTGAGACCTTGACTAGTGCCACCGGGGAGCTGTTTTTT. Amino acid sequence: CARSETLTSATGELFF.

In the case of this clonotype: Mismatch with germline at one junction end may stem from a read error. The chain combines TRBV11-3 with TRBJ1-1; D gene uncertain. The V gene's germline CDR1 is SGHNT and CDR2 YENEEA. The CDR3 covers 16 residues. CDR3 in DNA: TGTGCCAGCAGCCACAGCGAGACTAATATGAACACTGATGCTTTCTTT. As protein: CASSHSETNMNTDAFF.

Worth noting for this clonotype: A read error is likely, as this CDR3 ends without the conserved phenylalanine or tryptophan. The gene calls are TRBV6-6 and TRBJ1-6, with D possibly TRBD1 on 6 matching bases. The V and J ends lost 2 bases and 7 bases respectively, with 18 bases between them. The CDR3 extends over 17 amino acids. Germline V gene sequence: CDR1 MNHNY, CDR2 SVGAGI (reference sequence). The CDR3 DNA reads TGTGCCAGCAGTTACCCCGGGGGCGCCCCCCACAATTCACCCCTCCACTAT. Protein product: CASSYPGGAPHNSPLHY.

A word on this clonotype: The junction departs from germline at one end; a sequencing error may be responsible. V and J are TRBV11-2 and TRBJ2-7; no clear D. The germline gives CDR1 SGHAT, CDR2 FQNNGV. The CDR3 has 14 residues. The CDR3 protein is CASSLGNRNYEEYF. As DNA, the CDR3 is TGTGCCAGCAGTTTAGGAAACAGAAACTACGAGGAGTACTTC.

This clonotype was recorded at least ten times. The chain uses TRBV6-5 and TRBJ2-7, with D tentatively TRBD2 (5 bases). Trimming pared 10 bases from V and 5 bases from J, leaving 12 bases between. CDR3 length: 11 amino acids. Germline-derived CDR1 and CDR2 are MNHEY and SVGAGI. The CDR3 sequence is CATRLEDEQYF. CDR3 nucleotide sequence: TGTGCCACCCGATTGGAGGACGAGCAGTACTTC.

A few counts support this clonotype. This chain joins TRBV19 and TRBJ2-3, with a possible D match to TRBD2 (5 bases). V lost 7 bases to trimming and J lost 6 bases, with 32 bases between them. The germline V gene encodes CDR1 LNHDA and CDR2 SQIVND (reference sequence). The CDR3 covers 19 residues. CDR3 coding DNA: TGTGCCAGTACCAACCCATTCCCTTGGATAGGACTGCGTTGGGATACGCAGTATTTT. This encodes CASTNPFPWIGLRWDTQYF.

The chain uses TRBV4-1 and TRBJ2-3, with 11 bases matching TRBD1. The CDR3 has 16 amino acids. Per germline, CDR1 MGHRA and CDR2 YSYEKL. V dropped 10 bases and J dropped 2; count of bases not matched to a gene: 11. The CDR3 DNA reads TGCGCCATCCAGGCCGGGACAGGGGGAAACACAGATACGCAGTATTTT. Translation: CAIQAGTGGNTDTQYF.

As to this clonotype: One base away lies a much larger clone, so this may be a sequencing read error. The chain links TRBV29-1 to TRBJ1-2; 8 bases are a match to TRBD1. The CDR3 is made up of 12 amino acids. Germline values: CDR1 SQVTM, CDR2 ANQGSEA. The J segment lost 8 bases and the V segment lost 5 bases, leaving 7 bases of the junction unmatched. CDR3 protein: CSVKTGEGGYTF. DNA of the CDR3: TGCAGCGTTAAGACAGGGGAGGGCGGCTACACCTTC.

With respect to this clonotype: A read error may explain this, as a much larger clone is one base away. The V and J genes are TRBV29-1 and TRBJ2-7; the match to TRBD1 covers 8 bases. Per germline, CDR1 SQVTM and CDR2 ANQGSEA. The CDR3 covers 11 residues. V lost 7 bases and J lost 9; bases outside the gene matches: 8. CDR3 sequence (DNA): TGCAGCGCCTCGACAGGGGAAGGGCAGTACTTC. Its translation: CSASTGEGQYF.

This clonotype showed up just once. The CDR3 reads CASSIGTETQYF. The CDR3 DNA is TGTGCCAGCAGTATAGGGACCGAGACCCAGTACTTC. V and J are TRBV12-3 or TRBV12-4 and TRBJ2-5, with D perhaps matching TRBD1 or TRBD2 (5 bases each). The CDR3 is 12 amino acids. V shed 5 bases and J shed 5 bases, with 9 bases lying between them.

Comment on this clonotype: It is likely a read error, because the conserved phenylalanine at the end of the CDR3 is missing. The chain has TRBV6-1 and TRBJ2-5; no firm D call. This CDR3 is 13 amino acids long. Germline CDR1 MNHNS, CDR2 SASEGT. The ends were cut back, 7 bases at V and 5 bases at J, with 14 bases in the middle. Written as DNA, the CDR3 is TGTGCCAGCACCCTGTCGGGCCTGGAGACCCAGTACATC. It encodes CASTLSGLETQYI.

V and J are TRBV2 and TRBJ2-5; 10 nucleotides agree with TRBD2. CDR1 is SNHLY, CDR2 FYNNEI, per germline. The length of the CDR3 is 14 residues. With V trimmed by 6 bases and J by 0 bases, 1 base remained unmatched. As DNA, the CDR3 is TGTGCCAGCAGGGGGACTAGCGACCAAGAGACCCAGTACTTC. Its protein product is CASRGTSDQETQYF.

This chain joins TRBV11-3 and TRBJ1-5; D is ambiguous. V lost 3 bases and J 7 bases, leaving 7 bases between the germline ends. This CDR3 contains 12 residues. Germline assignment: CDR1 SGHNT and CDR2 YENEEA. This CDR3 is CASSFINQPQHF. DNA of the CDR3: TGTGCCAGCAGCTTCATTAACCAGCCCCAGCATTTT.

CDR3: CASSRRAKDSPLHF. The CDR3 DNA reads as TGTGCCAGCAGTAGACGAGCTAAGGATTCACCCCTCCACTTT. J is TRBJ1-6 and V is TRBV6-5; no clear D. The CDR3 sequence is 14 residues long. From germline, CDR1 is MNHEY and CDR2 SVGAGI. V lost 5 bases and J lost 8, with 13 bases in between.

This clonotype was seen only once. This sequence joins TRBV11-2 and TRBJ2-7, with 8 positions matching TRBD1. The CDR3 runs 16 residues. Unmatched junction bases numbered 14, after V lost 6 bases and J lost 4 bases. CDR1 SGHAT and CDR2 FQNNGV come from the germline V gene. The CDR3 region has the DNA TGTGCCAGCAGTCCGGGACCGGGACAGGTTGCATACGAGCAGTACTTC. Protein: CASSPGPGQVAYEQYF.

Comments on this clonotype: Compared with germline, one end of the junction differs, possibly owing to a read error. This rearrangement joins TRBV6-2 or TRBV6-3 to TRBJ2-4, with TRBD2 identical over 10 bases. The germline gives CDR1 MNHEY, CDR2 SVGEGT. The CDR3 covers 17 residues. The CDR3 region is CTSSYLGTSAGKDIQYF. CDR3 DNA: TGTACCAGCAGTTACTTGGGGACTAGCGCGGGGAAGGACATTCAGTACTTC.

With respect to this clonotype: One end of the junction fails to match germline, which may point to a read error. The CDR3 protein is CAGSSMPPGASAYNEQFF. The DNA for the CDR3 is TGTGCCGGCAGTTCCATGCCCCCCGGGGCTAGCGCCTACAATGAGCAGTTCTTC. V usage is TRBV28 and J usage is TRBJ2-1, with D possibly being TRBD2 (6 bases). The V gene's germline CDR1 is MDHEN and CDR2 SYDVKM. The length of the CDR3 is 18 residues.

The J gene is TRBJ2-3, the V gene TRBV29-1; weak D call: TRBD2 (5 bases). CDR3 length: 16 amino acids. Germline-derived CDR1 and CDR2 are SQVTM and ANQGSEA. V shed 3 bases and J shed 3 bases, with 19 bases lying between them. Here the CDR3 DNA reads TGCAGCGTTGAGGACTCCGTGAGGGTCAGGACAGATACGCAGTATTTT. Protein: CSVEDSVRVRTDTQYF.

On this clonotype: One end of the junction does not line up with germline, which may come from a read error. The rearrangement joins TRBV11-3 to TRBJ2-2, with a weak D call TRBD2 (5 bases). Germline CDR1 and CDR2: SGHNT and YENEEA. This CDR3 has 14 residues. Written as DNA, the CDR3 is TGTACCAGCAGCTTAGGCCCCCTGACCGGGGAGCCGTTTTTT. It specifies CTSSLGPLTGEPFF.

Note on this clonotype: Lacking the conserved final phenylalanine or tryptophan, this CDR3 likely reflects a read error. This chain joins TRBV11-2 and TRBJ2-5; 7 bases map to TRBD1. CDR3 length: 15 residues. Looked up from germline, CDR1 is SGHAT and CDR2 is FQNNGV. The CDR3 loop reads CAGTLGASGGKTQYI. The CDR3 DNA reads TGCGCCGGCACCCTAGGGGCCTCAGGGGGAAAGACCCAGTACATC.

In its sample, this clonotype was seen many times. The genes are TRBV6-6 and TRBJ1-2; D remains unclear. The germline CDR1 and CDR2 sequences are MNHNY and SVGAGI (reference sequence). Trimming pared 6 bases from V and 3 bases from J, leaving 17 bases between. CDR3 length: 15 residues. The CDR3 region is CASSRPRVGDYGYTF. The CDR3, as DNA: TGTGCCAGCAGCCGACCTCGGGTCGGGGACTATGGCTACACCTTC.

For the CDR3, the DNA is TGTGCCAGCAGCTTAAGAGGAGGCAATCAGCCCCAGCATTTT. Encoded protein: CASSLRGGNQPQHF. V gene TRBV5-4 combines with J gene TRBJ1-5; D gene uncertain. The germline gives CDR1 SGHNT, CDR2 YYREEE (reference sequence). CDR3 length equals 14 residues. V dropped 2 bases and J dropped 2 bases, with 8 bases sitting between them.

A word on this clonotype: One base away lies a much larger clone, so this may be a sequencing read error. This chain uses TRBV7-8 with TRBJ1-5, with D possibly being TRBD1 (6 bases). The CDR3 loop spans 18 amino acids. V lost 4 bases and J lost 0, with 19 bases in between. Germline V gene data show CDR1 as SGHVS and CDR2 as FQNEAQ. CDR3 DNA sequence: TGTGCCAGCAGCTCCACAGGGTCCGACCGATATAGCAATCAGCCCCAGCATTTT. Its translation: CASSSTGSDRYSNQPQHF.

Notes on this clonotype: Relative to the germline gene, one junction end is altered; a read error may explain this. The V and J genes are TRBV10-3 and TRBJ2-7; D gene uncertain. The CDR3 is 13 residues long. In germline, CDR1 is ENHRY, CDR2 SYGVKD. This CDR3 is CVIKEPLLGEQYF. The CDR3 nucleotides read TGTGTCATCAAAGAACCCTTACTTGGCGAACAGTACTTC.

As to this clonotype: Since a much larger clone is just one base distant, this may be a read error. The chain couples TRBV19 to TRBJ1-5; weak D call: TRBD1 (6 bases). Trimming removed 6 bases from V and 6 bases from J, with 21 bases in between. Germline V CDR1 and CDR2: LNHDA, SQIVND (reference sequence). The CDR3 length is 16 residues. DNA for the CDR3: TGTGCCAGTAGGACCCCCGGACAGAGCCCTTTTCAGCCCCAGCATTTT. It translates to CASRTPGQSPFQPQHF.